Listed below are T cell receptor beta chains from one sample, sequenced in a study of blood T cell repertoires in COVID-19. Only in-frame clones appear in the TCRdb table, and some are missing; sequencing was by immunoSEQ multiplex PCR. The sample consists of approximately 68,000 clones, roughly three quarters of them appearing once. The sample taken for sequencing was peripheral blood. The receptors were sampled from a woman in her forties or fifties with acute or convalescent COVID-19. Both conserved end residues are part of each CDR3. D genes are given only for firm matches. Some rows mark clone size as missing; the rest say once, few, many or name a class of expanded clone.

J	V	size	D	DNA	CDR3
TRBJ1-3	TRBV14	-	-	TGTGCCAGCAGCCAAGATCTGGTTACGAGCTCTGGAAACACCATATATTTT	CASSQDLVTSSGNTIYF
TRBJ2-7	TRBV7-9	-	TRBD1	TGTGCCAGCAGCTTAGTCTTAGGACAGGGAATTCACGAGCAGTACTTC	CASSLVLGQGIHEQYF
TRBJ1-5	TRBV2	-	-	TGTGCCAGCACCCAAAGTGGACAGAGCAATCAGCCCCAGCATTTT	CASTQSGQSNQPQHF
TRBJ1-6	TRBV3-1/TRBV3-2	-	TRBD1	TGTGCCAGCAGCCAAGGGACAGGGAATTCACCCCTCCACTTT	CASSQGTGNSPLHF
TRBJ2-3	TRBV27	few	TRBD2	TGTGCCAGCAGGCGGGAGGGCCTCACAGATACGCAGTATTTT	CASRREGLTDTQYF
TRBJ1-2	TRBV10-2	-	-	TGCGCCAGCAGTGAGCTCCCAGACTATGGCTACACCTTC	CASSELPDYGYTF
TRBJ2-1	TRBV12-2	-	-	TGTGCAAGTCGCTCACGAGCGGGATATGAGCAGTTCTTC	CASRSRAGYEQFF
TRBJ1-2	TRBV6-5	-	-	TGTGCCAGCAGCAGGGCTTTCGGCTACACCTTC	CASSRAFGYTF
TRBJ2-1	TRBV28	-	TRBD2	TGTGCCAGCAGTCTAAAAGGCCTAGCGGCCTACAATGAGCAGTTCTTC	CASSLKGLAAYNEQFF
TRBJ1-2	TRBV29-1	-	TRBD1	TGCAGCCTGGCATCCCCGGACAGGTTTGATGGCTACACCTTC	CSLASPDRFDGYTF
TRBJ1-5	TRBV6-5	few	TRBD1	TGTGCCAGCAGCCCCGGGACAGGGGGCGGTCAGCCCCAGCATTTT	CASSPGTGGGQPQHF
TRBJ2-2	TRBV9	-	-	TGTGCCAGCAGCGTAGGGTCGGGGGTTGTCACCGGGGAGCTGTTTTTT	CASSVGSGVVTGELFF
TRBJ2-1	TRBV5-1	-	TRBD2	TGCGCCAGCAGCCCGAGACTAGCGGGGGGGCTGAGCTCCTACAATGAGCAGTTCTTC	CASSPRLAGGLSSYNEQFF
TRBJ2-5	TRBV7-6	-	TRBD2	TGTGCCAGCAGCTTTCCCGGGACTAGCGGGGATAATCCGGAGACCCAGTACTTC	CASSFPGTSGDNPETQYF
TRBJ1-5	TRBV6-5	-	-	TGTGCCAGCAGTCTTTTGAGAAATCAGCCCCAGCATTTT	CASSLLRNQPQHF
TRBJ2-3	TRBV27	-	-	TGTGCCAGCAGTTCAGGGTCAACCTCTGGTACGCAGTATTTT	CASSSGSTSGTQYF
TRBJ2-4	TRBV4-1	once	-	TGCGCCAGCAGCCATTCGACAGGGGAGGGCATTCAGTACTTC	CASSHSTGEGIQYF
TRBJ1-1	TRBV11-2	-	-	TGTGCCAGCAGCTTATTTATGAACACTGAAGCTTTCTTT	CASSLFMNTEAFF
TRBJ2-5	TRBV11-3	few	-	TGTGCCAGCAGCCCCGACGGGGAGACCCAGTACTTC	CASSPDGETQYF
TRBJ1-4	TRBV29-1	-	-	TGCAGCGTTGAAGATCCCGGCAGGGGTGAAAAACTGTTTTTT	CSVEDPGRGEKLFF
TRBJ1-6	TRBV20-1	-	TRBD1	TGCAGTGCTAGTGCAGGGGGTAATTCACCCCTCCACTTT	CSASAGGNSPLHF
TRBJ1-1	TRBV6-2/TRBV6-3	-	-	TGTGCCAGCAGTTGGGGGGGACTAGGCGCTGAAGCTTTCTTT	CASSWGGLGAEAFF
TRBJ1-5	TRBV4-2	-	-	TGTGCCAGCAGCCCAACCCTAGACGCGGGCGAACAAAATCAGCCCCAGCATTTT	CASSPTLDAGEQNQPQHF
TRBJ2-3	TRBV3-1/TRBV3-2	-	TRBD2	TGTGCCAGCAGGAAGAGCGGGAGTGGGAATACGCAGTATTTT	CASRKSGSGNTQYF
TRBJ2-7	TRBV20-1	-	TRBD2	TGCAGTGCTAGTTCGGTAGCGGGCTCCTACGAGCAGTACTTC	CSASSVAGSYEQYF
TRBJ2-3	TRBV20-1	-	TRBD1	TGCAGTGCGAGTGATGGGACAGGCCTTTCGGATACGCAGTATTTT	CSASDGTGLSDTQYF
TRBJ1-2	TRBV6-5	-	TRBD1	TGTGCCAGCAGGGACAGGACAGGAGGCTACACCTTC	CASRDRTGGYTF
TRBJ1-2	TRBV5-5	-	TRBD1	TGTGCCAGCAGCTTGGGAACAGGGGGAAATGGCTACACCTTC	CASSLGTGGNGYTF
TRBJ2-1	TRBV5-4	-	TRBD2	TGTGCCAGCAGCTTTTTTGCGGGAGACAATGAGCAGTTCTTC	CASSFFAGDNEQFF
TRBJ1-6	TRBV28	-	-	TGTGCCAGCATTCAGCCGGGATATAATTCACCCCTCCACTTT	CASIQPGYNSPLHF
TRBJ2-7	TRBV5-1	-	-	TGCGCCAGCAGCGAAGACTGGACAGCCCGTGGAGAGCAGTACTTC	CASSEDWTARGEQYF
TRBJ2-3	TRBV27	few	-	TGTGCCAGCAGTTTGGGGCCGGGGGTGACAGATACGCAGTATTTT	CASSLGPGVTDTQYF
TRBJ1-2	TRBV13	-	TRBD1	TGTGCCAGCAGCCAACACACTCCCGACAGGGTCGCTAACTATGGCTACACCTTC	CASSQHTPDRVANYGYTF